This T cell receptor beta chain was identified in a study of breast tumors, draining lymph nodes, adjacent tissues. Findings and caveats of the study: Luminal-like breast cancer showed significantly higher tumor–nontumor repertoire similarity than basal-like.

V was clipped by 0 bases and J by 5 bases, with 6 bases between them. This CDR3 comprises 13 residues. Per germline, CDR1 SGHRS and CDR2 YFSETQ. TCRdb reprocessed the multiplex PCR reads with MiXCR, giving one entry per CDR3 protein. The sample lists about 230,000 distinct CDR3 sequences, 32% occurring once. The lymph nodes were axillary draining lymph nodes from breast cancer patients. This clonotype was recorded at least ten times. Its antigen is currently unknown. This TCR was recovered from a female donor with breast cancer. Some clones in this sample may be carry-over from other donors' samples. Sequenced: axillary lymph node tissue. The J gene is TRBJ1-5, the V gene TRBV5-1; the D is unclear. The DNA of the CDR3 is TGCGCCAGCAGCTTGGGGGAGTATCAGCCCCAGCATTTT. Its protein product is CASSLGEYQPQHF. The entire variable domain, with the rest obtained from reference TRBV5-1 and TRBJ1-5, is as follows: KAGVTQTPRYLIKTRGQQVTLSCSPISGHRSVSWYQQTPGQGLQFLFEYFSETQRNKGNFPGRFSGRQFSNSRSEMNVSTLELGDSALYLCASSLGEYQPQHFGDGTRLSIL.